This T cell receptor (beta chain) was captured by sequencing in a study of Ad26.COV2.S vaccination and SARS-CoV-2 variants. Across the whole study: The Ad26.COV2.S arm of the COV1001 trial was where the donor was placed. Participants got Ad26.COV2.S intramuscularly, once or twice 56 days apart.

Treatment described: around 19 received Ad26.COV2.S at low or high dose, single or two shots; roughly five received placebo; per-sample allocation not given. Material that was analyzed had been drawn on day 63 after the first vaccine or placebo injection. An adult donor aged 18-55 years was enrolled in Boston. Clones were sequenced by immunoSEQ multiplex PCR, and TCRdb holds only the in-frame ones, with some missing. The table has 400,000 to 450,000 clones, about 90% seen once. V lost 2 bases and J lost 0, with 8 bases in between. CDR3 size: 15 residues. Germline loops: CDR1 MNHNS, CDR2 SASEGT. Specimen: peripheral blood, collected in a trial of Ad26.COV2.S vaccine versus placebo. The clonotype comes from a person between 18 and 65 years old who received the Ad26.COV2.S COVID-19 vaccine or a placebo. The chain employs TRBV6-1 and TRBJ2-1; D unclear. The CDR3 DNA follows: TGTGCCAGCAGTGAAAGGGTTAGCTCCTACAATGAGCAGTTCTTC. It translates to CASSERVSSYNEQFF.